The 9 T cell receptor beta chains listed next were all sequenced from one sample in a study of T cells in Graves' hyperthyroidism and ophthalmopathy (dated by TCRdb to between 2018 and 2021). Libraries were constructed by multiplex PCR. TCRdb shows the sequencer as Illumina HiSeq 2000. TCR beta CDR3 regions were amplified from RNA transcripts. The TCR CDR3 was subjected to a first round of RT-PCR using the HTBI primer set and the Qiagen OneStep RT-PCR kit. The public reads were run again by TCRdb, first through fastp at Q25 and then through MiXCR, and only productive beta chains were kept. For every CDR3 protein sequence, its rows merge into one entry that carries the most common genes and DNA. The sample records some 350,000 distinct CDR3 sequences, approximately 19% of which are singletons. Together, the top ten hold around 3.4% of the sample. Sample: blood. These receptors originate from a woman younger than 35 with Graves' hyperthyroidism.

The sample holds many counts of this clonotype. The V call is TRBV18, the J call TRBJ1-1; tentatively, D is TRBD1 (5 bases). Germline V gene data show CDR1 as KGHSH and CDR2 as LQKENI. Trimming cost V 3 bases and J 8 bases, with 16 bases left between them. The CDR3 covers 14 residues. The CDR3: CASSPLQDQVEAFF. CDR3 nucleotide sequence: TGTGCCAGCTCACCCCTACAGGACCAGGTGGAAGCTTTCTTT. The whole variable domain, filled in from reference TRBV18 and TRBJ1-1, reads NAGVMQNPRHLVRRRGQEARLRCSPMKGHSHVYWYRQLPEEGLKFMVYLQKENIIDESGMPKERFSAEFPKEGPSILRIQQVVRGDSAAYFCASSPLQDQVEAFFGQGTRLTVV.

This clonotype was counted many times. This sequence joins TRBV12-3 or TRBV12-4 and TRBJ2-2; a weak D match, TRBD1 (6 bases). There are 15 residues in the CDR3. Trimming stripped 1 base from V and 3 bases from J, with 9 bases between. CDR3 DNA sequence: TGTGCCAGCAGTTTAGTACGGACAGACACCGGGGAGCTGTTTTTT. Amino acid sequence: CASSLVRTDTGELFF.

The count of this clonotype is one. This may stem from a read error, because a much larger clone lies one nucleotide away. This chain uses TRBV2 with TRBJ1-5; weak D call: TRBD1 (6 bases). The germline gives CDR1 SNHLY, CDR2 FYNNEI. This CDR3 has 14 residues. The CDR3 nucleotides read TGTGCCAGCAGTGGGGACATATTCAATCAGCCCCAGCGTTTT. This codes for CASSGDIFNQPQRF. The full variable domain, its missing parts supplied by reference TRBV2 and TRBJ1-5, is EPEVTQTPSHQVTQMGQEVILRCVPISNHLYFYWYRQILGQKVEFLVSFYNNEISEKSEIFDDQFSVERPDGSNFTLKIRSTKLEDSAMYFCASSGDIFNQPQRFGDGTRLSIL.

This clonotype was seen repeatedly, ten times or more. V gene TRBV19 combines with J gene TRBJ1-2; D might be TRBD1 (5 bases). In germline, CDR1 is LNHDA, CDR2 SQIVND (reference sequence). The CDR3 has 14 residues. Trimming removed 5 bases at V and 8 bases at J, with 18 bases between. The CDR3 spells CASSHRPGGGGYTF. CDR3 nucleotides: TGTGCCAGTAGTCACAGGCCGGGCGGTGGCGGCTACACCTTC.

This clonotype was seen at least ten times. V is TRBV12-3 or TRBV12-4 and J is TRBJ2-7; perhaps TRBD1 as D (5 bases). This CDR3 spans 17 amino acids. V shed 3 bases and J shed 5 bases, with 23 bases lying between them. The CDR3 sequence: CASSFDRLGDSSHEQYF. The CDR3 coding sequence is TGTGCCAGCAGTTTTGATCGGTTGGGCGACAGCTCTCACGAGCAGTACTTC.

This chain joins TRBV5-1 and TRBJ1-5; no clear D. Trimming pared 0 bases from V and 3 bases from J, leaving 10 bases between. Germline V CDR1 and CDR2: SGHRS, YFSETQ. CDR3 length equals 15 residues. The CDR3 is CASSLDGLDNQPQHF. The CDR3 region has the DNA TGCGCCAGCAGCTTGGACGGGTTGGACAATCAGCCCCAGCATTTT.

In its sample, this clonotype was seen many times. The J gene is TRBJ2-4, the V gene TRBV7-6; 9 bases are a match to TRBD1. Per the germline V gene, CDR1 is SGHVS and CDR2 is FNYEAQ. The V gene end was trimmed by 5 bases and the J gene end by 6 bases; junction bases not matched to a gene: 8. This CDR3 has 15 amino acids. CDR3 sequence reads: CASSDYRGRGNIQYF. DNA of the CDR3: TGTGCCAGCAGCGACTACAGGGGGCGGGGAAACATTCAGTACTTC.

This clonotype was detected a few times. The chain couples TRBV11-2 to TRBJ2-5, with no clear D. Per the germline V gene, CDR1 is SGHAT and CDR2 is FQNNGV. CDR3 length equals 13 residues. V was pared by 5 bases and J by 5 bases, with 12 bases between. CDR3 loop: CASSPGLVETQYF. The CDR3, as DNA: TGTGCCAGCAGCCCCGGGCTAGTCGAGACCCAGTACTTC.

At least ten counts were recorded for this clonotype. V and J are TRBV11-3 and TRBJ2-7; a weak D match, TRBD2 (5 bases). This CDR3 contains 13 residues. Looked up from germline, CDR1 is SGHNT and CDR2 is YENEEA. V lost 2 bases, J lost 3 bases, and 8 bases lay in between. The CDR3 loop is CASSLFGNYEQYF. CDR3 nucleotides: TGTGCCAGCAGCTTATTCGGGAACTACGAGCAGTACTTC.